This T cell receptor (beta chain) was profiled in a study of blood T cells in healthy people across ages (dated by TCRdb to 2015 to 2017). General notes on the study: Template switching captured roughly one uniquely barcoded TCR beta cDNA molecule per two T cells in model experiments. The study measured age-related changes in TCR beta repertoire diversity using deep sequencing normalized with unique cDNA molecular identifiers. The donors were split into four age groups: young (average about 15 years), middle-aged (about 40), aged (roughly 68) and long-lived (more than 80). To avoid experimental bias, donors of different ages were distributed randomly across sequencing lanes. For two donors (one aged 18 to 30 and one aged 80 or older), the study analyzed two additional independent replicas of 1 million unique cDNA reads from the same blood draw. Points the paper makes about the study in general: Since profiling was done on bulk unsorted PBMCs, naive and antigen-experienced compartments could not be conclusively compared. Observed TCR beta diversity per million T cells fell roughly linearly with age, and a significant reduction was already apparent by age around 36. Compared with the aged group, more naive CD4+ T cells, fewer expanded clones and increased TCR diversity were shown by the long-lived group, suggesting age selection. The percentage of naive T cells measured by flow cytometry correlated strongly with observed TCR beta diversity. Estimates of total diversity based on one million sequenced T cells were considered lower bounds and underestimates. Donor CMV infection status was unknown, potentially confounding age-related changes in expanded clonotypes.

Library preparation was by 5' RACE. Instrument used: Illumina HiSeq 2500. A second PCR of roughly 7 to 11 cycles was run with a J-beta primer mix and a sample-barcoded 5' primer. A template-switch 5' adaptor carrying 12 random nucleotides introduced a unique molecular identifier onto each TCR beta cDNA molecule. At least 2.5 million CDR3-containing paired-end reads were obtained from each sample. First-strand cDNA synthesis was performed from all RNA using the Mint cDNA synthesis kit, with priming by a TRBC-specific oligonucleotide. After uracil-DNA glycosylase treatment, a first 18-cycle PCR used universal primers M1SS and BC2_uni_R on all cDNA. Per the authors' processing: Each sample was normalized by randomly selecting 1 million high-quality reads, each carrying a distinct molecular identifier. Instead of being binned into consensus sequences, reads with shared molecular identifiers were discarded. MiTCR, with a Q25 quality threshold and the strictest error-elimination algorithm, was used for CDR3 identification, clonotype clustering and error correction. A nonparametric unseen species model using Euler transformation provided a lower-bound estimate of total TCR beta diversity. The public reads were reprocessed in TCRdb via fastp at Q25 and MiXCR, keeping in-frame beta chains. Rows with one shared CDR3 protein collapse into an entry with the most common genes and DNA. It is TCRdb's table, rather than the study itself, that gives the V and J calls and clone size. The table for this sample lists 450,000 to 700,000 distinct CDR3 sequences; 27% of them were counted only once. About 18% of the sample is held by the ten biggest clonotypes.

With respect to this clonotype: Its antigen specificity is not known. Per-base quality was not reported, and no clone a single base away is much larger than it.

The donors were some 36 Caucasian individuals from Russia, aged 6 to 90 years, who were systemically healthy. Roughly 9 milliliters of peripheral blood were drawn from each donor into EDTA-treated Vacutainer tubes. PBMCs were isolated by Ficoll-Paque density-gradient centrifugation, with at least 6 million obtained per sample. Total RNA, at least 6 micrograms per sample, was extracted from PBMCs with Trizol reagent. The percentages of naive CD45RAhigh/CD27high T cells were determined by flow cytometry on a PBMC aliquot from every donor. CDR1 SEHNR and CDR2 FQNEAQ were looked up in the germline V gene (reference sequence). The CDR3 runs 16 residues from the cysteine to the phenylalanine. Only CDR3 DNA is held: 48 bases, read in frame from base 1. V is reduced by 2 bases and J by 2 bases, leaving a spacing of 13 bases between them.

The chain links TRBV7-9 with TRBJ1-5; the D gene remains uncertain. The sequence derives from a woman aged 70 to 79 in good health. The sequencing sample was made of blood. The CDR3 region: CASSLSSDEGNQPQHF. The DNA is TGTGCCAGCAGCTTATCTTCCGACGAGGGCAATCAGCCCCAGCATTTT.